This T cell receptor beta chain was identified during a study of OX40 agonist ivuxolimab in advanced cancers. V lost 0 bases and J lost 4, with 9 bases in between. Germline V gene data show CDR1 as SGHAT and CDR2 as FQNNGV. This CDR3 has 14 residues. Some clones are missing from TCRdb's copy, which holds only in-frame ones; the method was immunoSEQ multiplex PCR. The sample lists 55,000 to 90,000 clones, approximately 78% occurring once. Autoimmune disease history or systemic immunosuppression was exclusionary. Sequencing was performed on CD4+ or CD8+ T cells sorted from blood, taken in a trial of the OX40 agonist ivuxolimab. The sequence was collected from an adult with an advanced solid tumor such as melanoma, head and neck, liver or kidney cancer. This chain uses TRBV11-2 with TRBJ1-1, with D possibly being TRBD1 (5 bases). The CDR3 nucleotides are TGTGCCAGCAGCTTAGATGGGACCAGCACTGAAGCTTTCTTT. It translates to CASSLDGTSTEAFF.